This is a list of T cell receptor beta chains from one sample in a study of cytomegalovirus exposure and HLA in healthy donors. TCRdb keeps only in-frame clones here, not all; method: immunoSEQ multiplex PCR. Here the sample spans approximately 170,000 clones, approximately 81% being singletons. Sequenced material: PBMCs. Every receptor here comes from a man aged 30 to 39 in good health and CMV-seropositive. Both conserved end residues are part of each CDR3. The D gene is left open where the match is weak. Clone size is stated in some rows and not others, as once, few, many or a class when expanded.

TRBV6-1,-,TRBJ2-7,15,-,CASSEAGWGHYEQYF,TGTGCCAGCAGTGAAGCGGGTTGGGGCCACTACGAGCAGTACTTC
TRBV6-5,TRBD1,TRBJ1-6,15,once,CASRHGTGGNSPLHF,TGTGCCAGCAGACACGGGACAGGGGGTAATTCACCCCTCCACTTT
TRBV18,-,TRBJ2-7,15,-,CASSPPGLGFSEQYF,TGTGCCAGCTCACCACCGGGACTCGGGTTTTCCGAGCAGTACTTC
TRBV19,-,TRBJ2-5,13,-,CASSIRGQETQYF,TGTGCCAGTAGTATTCGGGGGCAAGAGACCCAGTACTTC
TRBV7-9,-,TRBJ1-1,13,-,CASSYRVDTEAFF,TGTGCCAGCAGCTACAGGGTAGACACTGAAGCTTTCTTT
TRBV19,-,TRBJ2-2,15,-,CASSIAGPLTGELFF,TGTGCCAGTAGTATCGCGGGTCCCCTCACCGGGGAGCTGTTTTTT
TRBV9,TRBD1,TRBJ1-2,16,-,CASRAAPTTGGSGYTF,TGTGCCAGCAGAGCTGCCCCGACGACAGGGGGCTCTGGCTACACCTTC
TRBV6-5,TRBD1,TRBJ2-5,14,-,CASSYATGYETQYF,TGTGCCAGCAGTTACGCGACAGGGTACGAGACCCAGTACTTC
TRBV5-1,-,TRBJ1-1,15,-,CASSWGTGGPTEAFF,TGCGCCAGCAGCTGGGGGACGGGGGGACCCACTGAAGCTTTCTTT
TRBV19,-,TRBJ2-7,13,-,CASSIGSSYEQYF,TGTGCCAGTAGTATCGGTAGCTCCTACGAGCAGTACTTC
TRBV6-5,TRBD1,TRBJ1-2,12,-,CASSYTGEGYTF,TGTGCCAGCAGTTACACAGGGGAAGGCTACACCTTC
TRBV7-9,TRBD2,TRBJ2-3,15,-,CASSRRREVVDTQYF,TGTGCCAGCAGCCGACGGCGGGAGGTTGTAGATACGCAGTATTTT
TRBV18,TRBD1,TRBJ2-2,16,-,CASSPRTGGGTGELFF,TGTGCCAGCTCACCACGGACAGGGGGAGGCACCGGGGAGCTGTTTTTT
TRBV2,TRBD2,TRBJ2-1,14,-,CASSVAGGINEQFF,TGTGCCAGCAGTGTGGCGGGAGGGATAAATGAGCAGTTCTTC
TRBV7-9,TRBD2,TRBJ2-2,17,-,CASSPRLAGERTGELFF,TGTGCCAGCAGCCCCAGACTAGCGGGAGAGCGCACCGGGGAGCTGTTTTTT
TRBV27,TRBD1,TRBJ1-2,13,-,CASSPGQDYGYTF,TGTGCCAGCAGTCCGGGACAGGACTATGGCTACACCTTC
TRBV9,TRBD2,TRBJ2-3,13,-,CASNYASGDTQYF,TGTGCCAGCAATTATGCTAGCGGAGATACGCAGTATTTT
TRBV30,TRBD2,TRBJ2-6,17,-,CAWKGLAGESGANVLTF,TGTGCCTGGAAAGGGCTAGCGGGAGAATCTGGGGCCAACGTCCTGACTTTC
TRBV6-1,-,TRBJ1-1,15,-,CASSEIRGKNTEAFF,TGTGCCAGCAGTGAAATCAGAGGGAAGAACACTGAAGCTTTCTTT
TRBV19,-,TRBJ2-2,14,-,CASNYRGISGELFF,TGTGCCAGTAATTACCGCGGGATCTCCGGGGAGCTGTTTTTT
TRBV7-9,-,TRBJ2-7,13,-,CASSVRGIDEQYF,TGTGCCAGCAGCGTTCGAGGAATCGACGAGCAGTACTTC
TRBV11-3,-,TRBJ2-3,13,-,CASSLGGTDTQYF,TGTGCCAGCAGCCTGGGGGGAACAGATACGCAGTATTTT
TRBV10-3,-,TRBJ1-3,14,-,CAISTGTTGNTIYF,TGTGCCATCAGTACCGGGACAACTGGAAACACCATATATTTT
TRBV4-1,-,TRBJ2-5,14,-,CASSQEWLKETQYF,TGCGCCAGCAGCCAAGAGTGGCTGAAAGAGACCCAGTACTTC
TRBV28,-,TRBJ1-2,12,-,CASSPGAHGYTF,TGTGCCAGCAGCCCAGGGGCCCATGGCTACACCTTC
TRBV5-8,TRBD2,TRBJ2-5,16,-,CASSSGLAGAGETQYF,TGTGCCAGCAGCAGCGGACTAGCGGGAGCTGGGGAGACCCAGTACTTC
TRBV5-4,-,TRBJ1-4,14,-,CASSLEGGREKLFF,TGTGCCAGCAGCTTGGAGGGGGGGAGAGAAAAACTGTTTTTT
TRBV4-2,-,TRBJ1-5,19,-,CASSQDGLVEGRGHQPQHF,TGTGCCAGCAGCCAAGATGGGCTAGTTGAGGGGCGGGGACATCAGCCCCAGCATTTT
TRBV19,-,TRBJ2-1,15,-,CATRLGGGSTNEQFF,TGTGCCACCCGCCTGGGGGGCGGGAGTACAAATGAGCAGTTCTTC
TRBV5-1,-,TRBJ2-3,14,-,CASSSPGRTDTQYF,TGCGCCAGCAGCTCCCCAGGTCGAACAGATACGCAGTATTTT
TRBV7-7,-,TRBJ1-3,22,-,CASSFDPNRGGGTPTSGNTIYF,TGTGCTAGCAGCTTCGATCCTAATCGAGGTGGAGGAACGCCGACCTCTGGAAACACCATATATTTT
TRBV19,-,TRBJ2-3,14,-,CASSIGREPDTQYF,TGTGCCAGTAGTATAGGGAGGGAACCAGATACGCAGTATTTT
TRBV19,TRBD1,TRBJ1-5,15,-,CASSLKGASHQPQHF,TGTGCCAGTAGTCTAAAGGGGGCGTCCCATCAGCCCCAGCATTTT
TRBV28,-,TRBJ2-1,15,once,CASSLGQGHVTEQFF,TGTGCCAGCAGTTTAGGGCAGGGGCATGTTACTGAGCAGTTCTTC
TRBV6-5,-,TRBJ1-2,13,once,CASRLGGNYGYTF,TGTGCCAGCAGGTTAGGAGGAAACTATGGCTACACCTTC
TRBV6-5,-,TRBJ1-2,13,-,CASRSTEYSDYTF,TGTGCCAGCAGGTCGACAGAGTATTCAGACTACACCTTC
TRBV9,-,TRBJ1-5,15,-,CASSSGAGANQPQHF,TGTGCCAGCAGCTCAGGGGCGGGGGCAAATCAGCCCCAGCATTTT
TRBV5-1,TRBD2,TRBJ2-3,16,-,CASSLPTSGRSDTQYF,TGCGCCAGCAGCTTACCGACTAGCGGGAGGTCAGATACGCAGTATTTT
TRBV6-6,TRBD1,TRBJ1-1,13,-,CASAQGGNTEAFF,TGTGCCAGCGCCCAGGGGGGGAACACTGAAGCTTTCTTT
TRBV5-4,TRBD1,TRBJ2-5,15,-,CASSVDRDEEETQYF,TGTGCCAGCAGCGTGGACAGGGACGAGGAGGAGACCCAGTACTTC
TRBV6-1,TRBD1,TRBJ2-3,16,-,CASSVGDRLTTDTQYF,TGTGCCAGCAGTGTCGGGGACAGGCTGACCACAGATACGCAGTATTTT